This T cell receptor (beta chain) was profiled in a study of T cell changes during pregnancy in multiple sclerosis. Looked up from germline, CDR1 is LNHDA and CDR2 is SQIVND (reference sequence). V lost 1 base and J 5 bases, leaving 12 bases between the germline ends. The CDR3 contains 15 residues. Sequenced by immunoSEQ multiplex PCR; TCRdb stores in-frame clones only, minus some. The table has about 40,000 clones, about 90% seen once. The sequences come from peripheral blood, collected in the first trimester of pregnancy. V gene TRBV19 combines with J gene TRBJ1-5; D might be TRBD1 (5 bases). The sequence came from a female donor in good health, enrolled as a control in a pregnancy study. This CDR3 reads CASSIGGADYQPQHF. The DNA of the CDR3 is TGTGCCAGTAGTATAGGTGGGGCAGACTATCAGCCCCAGCATTTT.